The 4 T cell receptor beta chains presented below share a single source sample, sequenced in a study of metastatic and nonmetastatic thyroid tumors. TCRdb re-analyzed the PCR reads using MiXCR. This sample yields about 59,000 clones, of which 25% to 35% are seen a single time; around a sixth belongs to the top ten. Each patient came to thyroid surgery without any prior treatment (of any kind). The sample taken for sequencing was blood. All receptors come from a female donor with papillary thyroid cancer or a benign thyroid nodule (not recorded which). Some clones in this sample may be carry-over from other donors' samples.

The rearrangement links TRBV20-1 to TRBJ1-2, with D unclear. The CDR3 consists of 12 residues. Germline CDR1 and CDR2: DFQATT and SNEGSKA (reference sequence). V was shortened by 0 bases and J by 6 bases, with 8 bases between the two germline ends. The CDR3 DNA sequence: TGCAGTGCTAGAGATGGCCCTGATGGCTACACCTTC. It encodes CSARDGPDGYTF.

The V and J genes are TRBV10-3 and TRBJ1-3; D gene uncertain. Germline V gene lookup returns CDR1 ENHRY and CDR2 SYGVKD. V was shortened by 6 bases and J by 4 bases, with 10 bases between the two germline ends. The CDR3 extends over 13 amino acids. The CDR3 coding sequence is TGTGCCATCAGCCAGACCTTGGGAAACACCATATATTTT. Residues: CAISQTLGNTIYF.

This clone has more than one count but fewer than ten. The chain employs TRBV24-1 and TRBJ2-1; possible D gene TRBD2, 5 bases. The CDR3 runs to 14 residues. With 6 bases removed from V and 0 bases from J, the gap between germline ends came to 8 bases. Germline-derived CDR1 and CDR2 are KGHDR and SFDVKD. CDR3 nucleotide sequence: TGTGCCACCAGTACCCGGGACTCCTACAATGAGCAGTTCTTC. It is translated as CATSTRDSYNEQFF.

Ten or more counts support this clone. The chain couples TRBV20-1 to TRBJ2-4; D is uncertain. This CDR3 is 14 amino acids long. The germline V gene encodes CDR1 DFQATT and CDR2 SNEGSKA (reference sequence). The V end was cut by 0 bases, the J end by 5 bases, with 11 bases between. CDR3 residues: CSARDGRRENIQYF. The CDR3 nucleotides are TGCAGTGCTAGAGATGGGCGACGGGAAAACATTCAGTACTTC.